This T cell receptor beta chain was documented in a study of T-cell memory formation after mild COVID-19. This CDR3 has 13 residues. The trim removed 6 bases at V and 7 bases at J, leaving 8 bases unmatched. Germline assignment: CDR1 SQVTM and CDR2 ANQGSEA. General observations from the study: For contracting clones, CD4+ ones sat mainly in CM and EM, CD8+ in EMRA.

In the case of this clonotype: Its antigen is not known.

MiXCR, applied by TCRdb to the 5' RACE reads, yields one record per CDR3 protein. The sample lists fewer than 250,000 distinct CDR3 sequences, under 12% occurring once. The chain carries TRBV29-1 and TRBJ1-2, with 10 nucleotides matching TRBD1. What was sequenced was PBMCs or a T cell subset sorted from them (not recorded which). This TCR was recovered from a man in his late teens or twenties who had mild COVID-19 (a few samples of this study predate the infection). Cell type and time point are not known. The CDR3 DNA reads TGCAGCGTCTCGACAGGGGGCATGCGTGGCTACACCTTC. It specifies CSVSTGGMRGYTF.